A selection of T cell receptor beta chains follows, all from one sample in a study of blood T cell repertoires in COVID-19. Here immunoSEQ multiplex PCR was the method, and the copy in TCRdb shows in-frame clones only, minus some. This table has 240,000 or so clones, around four fifths appearing once. What was sequenced was peripheral blood. The receptors originated from a woman over 75 with acute or convalescent COVID-19. Each CDR3 is given with its conserved first and last residue. The D gene is left open where the match is weak. The size field is filled for only some rows; it gives once, few, many or a size class.

cdr3_nt,cdr3_aa,clone_size,v_call,d_call,j_call
TGTGCCAGCACCCCAAGGCGGGCGGGAACCTACGAGCAGTACTTC,CASTPRRAGTYEQYF,-,TRBV5-8,-,TRBJ2-7
TGTGCCAGCAGCCTCGGGACAGGGGTTTACAATGGCTACACCTTC,CASSLGTGVYNGYTF,-,TRBV11-2,TRBD1,TRBJ1-2
TGTGCCAGCACCAGGGGGCAGGGGTCCCCAAAGGACACTGAAGCTTTCTTT,CASTRGQGSPKDTEAFF,few,TRBV2,TRBD1,TRBJ1-1
TGTGCCAGCAGTTGGGACAGGGGGCGAGGCGAGCAGTACTTC,CASSWDRGRGEQYF,-,TRBV6-5,TRBD1,TRBJ2-7
TGTGCCAGCAGGCCTGGGACAGGGGTTTATCAGCCCCAGCATTTT,CASRPGTGVYQPQHF,-,TRBV6-2/TRBV6-3,TRBD1,TRBJ1-5
TGTGCCAGCAGCTATAAGCACTTGGACACTGAAGCTTTCTTT,CASSYKHLDTEAFF,-,TRBV7-2,-,TRBJ1-1
TGCAGCGTTGAAGAGGGACAGGGCAACACTGAAGCTTTCTTT,CSVEEGQGNTEAFF,-,TRBV29-1,TRBD1,TRBJ1-1
TGTGCCAGCAGTACAGGGGTCGGTGGCTACACCTTC,CASSTGVGGYTF,-,TRBV6-4,TRBD1,TRBJ1-2
TGCAGTGCCTCCAGGGACAATGAGCAGTTCTTC,CSASRDNEQFF,-,TRBV20-1,-,TRBJ2-1
TGTGCCAGCAGCAGATCGACAGTTCACACAGATACGCAGTATTTT,CASSRSTVHTDTQYF,-,TRBV11-1,-,TRBJ2-3
TGTGCCAGCAGCCGCACAGGGGCCTACGAGCAGTACTTC,CASSRTGAYEQYF,-,TRBV7-2,TRBD1,TRBJ2-7
TGTGCCAGCAGCCAAGATGGCGCGGGATTAGAGACCCAGTACTTC,CASSQDGAGLETQYF,-,TRBV3-1/TRBV3-2,-,TRBJ2-5
TGTGCCAGCAGCCCCCAATACGAGCAGTACTTC,CASSPQYEQYF,-,TRBV7-9,-,TRBJ2-7
TGCGCCAGCAGCCGCGAGGGGGGGGGCTCTGGAAACACCATATATTTT,CASSREGGGSGNTIYF,once,TRBV4-1,-,TRBJ1-3
TGTGCCAGCAGCTTGCTACAGGGGAAAGCCTATGGCTACACCTTC,CASSLLQGKAYGYTF,-,TRBV5-6,TRBD1,TRBJ1-2
TGTGCCAGCAGTATCCGGACTGATCAGTTCTTC,CASSIRTDQFF,-,TRBV28,-,TRBJ2-1
TGTGCCAGCAGTTACAATGGGCCGCGGGACAGTCTTGGCTACACCTTC,CASSYNGPRDSLGYTF,-,TRBV6-6,TRBD1,TRBJ1-2
TGTGCCAGCAGCTTAAGGGGGTCCGAGACCCAGTACTTC,CASSLRGSETQYF,-,TRBV7-2,-,TRBJ2-5
TGCAGCGTTCTCGACAGGACGGCGGGCGAAAAACTGTTTTTT,CSVLDRTAGEKLFF,-,TRBV29-1,-,TRBJ1-4
TGTGCCAGCAGCGTAGGAGGCGGGACCCAGTACTTC,CASSVGGGTQYF,-,TRBV9,-,TRBJ2-5
TGTGCCAGCAGCCCCTTAGCGGGGGGGCCTTACAATGAGCAGTTCTTC,CASSPLAGGPYNEQFF,-,TRBV3-1/TRBV3-2,TRBD2,TRBJ2-1
TGTGCCAGTGTGGAGCGGCACAGCGGAAGAGATACGCAGTATTTT,CASVERHSGRDTQYF,-,TRBV6-6,-,TRBJ2-3
TGTGCCAGCAGCAGACAGGGTCCTAACTATGGCTACACCTTC,CASSRQGPNYGYTF,-,TRBV27,TRBD1,TRBJ1-2
TGTGCCAGCAGCTTCAGGGGGCGAGGCACTGAAGCTTTCTTT,CASSFRGRGTEAFF,-,TRBV5-4,TRBD1,TRBJ1-1
TGTGCCAGCAGTTTAAACCCGGGACAGGGTAATGAAAAACTGTTTTTT,CASSLNPGQGNEKLFF,few,TRBV27,TRBD1,TRBJ1-4
TGTGCCAGCAGTTTCCGAGATACGCAGTATTTT,CASSFRDTQYF,-,TRBV12-3/TRBV12-4,-,TRBJ2-3
TGTGCCAGCAGTGAACGGCTAGCGGGAATAGGTGCCGGGGAGCTGTTTTTT,CASSERLAGIGAGELFF,-,TRBV2,TRBD2,TRBJ2-2
TGTGCCAGCAGCCGGGACAGCAACTATGGCTACACCTTC,CASSRDSNYGYTF,-,TRBV7-2,TRBD1,TRBJ1-2
TGTGCCAGCAGTTTCAGGGGGGAGCCCCAGCATTTT,CASSFRGEPQHF,-,TRBV27,TRBD1,TRBJ1-5
TGTGCCAGCTCACCTTGGACGGACATGGGGACCCAGTACTTC,CASSPWTDMGTQYF,-,TRBV18,-,TRBJ2-5
TGTGCCAGCAGCTTGGTAGGCGGGGGGAGAAATTCACCCCTCCACTTT,CASSLVGGGRNSPLHF,-,TRBV5-4,-,TRBJ1-6
TGCGCCAGCACCTCAAGTTTGGGGCTAGTCGGTGAGCAGTTCTTC,CASTSSLGLVGEQFF,-,TRBV4-1,-,TRBJ2-1
TGCGCCAGCAGCTTGGGACAGACGGGACTAGATACGCAGTATTTT,CASSLGQTGLDTQYF,-,TRBV5-1,-,TRBJ2-3
TGTGCCAGCAGCCAAGAGTTGGTCGGGAGCGGCACAGATACGCAGTATTTT,CASSQELVGSGTDTQYF,-,TRBV4-2,-,TRBJ2-3
TGTGCCAGCAGCCGAGAAGCTAACTATGGCTACACCTTC,CASSREANYGYTF,-,TRBV11-1,-,TRBJ1-2
TGTGCCAGCAGCTTCGTCCGGGACAGGGTCTACGAGCAGTACTTC,CASSFVRDRVYEQYF,-,TRBV5-6,TRBD1,TRBJ2-7
TGCGCCAGCAGCCAGACTAGCGGGGGGGTTGGTAGCTACAATGAGCAGTTCTTC,CASSQTSGGVGSYNEQFF,-,TRBV4-1,TRBD2,TRBJ2-1
TGCAGCGTTTTACTAGCGGCATCGAACACCGGGGAGCTGTTTTTT,CSVLLAASNTGELFF,-,TRBV29-1,TRBD2,TRBJ2-2
TGCGCCAGCAGCCTCAGGGCGGTGGGCGGGAGCGAGTACGAGCAGTACTTC,CASSLRAVGGSEYEQYF,-,TRBV4-3,TRBD2,TRBJ2-7
TGTGCCAGCAGCTTACTGGGGGGGTCGAATGAGCAGTTCTTC,CASSLLGGSNEQFF,-,TRBV11-2,TRBD2,TRBJ2-1
TGTGCCAGCTCACCAGACAGGGGCCGGTACTTC,CASSPDRGRYF,-,TRBV18,TRBD1,TRBJ2-5
TGCGCCAGCAGCTTACAGGCCAGCTCCTACGAGCAGTACTTC,CASSLQASSYEQYF,-,TRBV5-1,-,TRBJ2-7